These T cell receptor beta chains were read from a single sample in a study of blood T cell repertoires in COVID-19. Profiled with immunoSEQ multiplex PCR; TCRdb holds only in-frame clones, not every one. The sample shows 230,000 or so clones, 75% to 85% of them seen only once. The sequenced material came from peripheral blood. All receptors derive from a man between 35 and 55 years old who had recovered from COVID-19. Each CDR3 is given with its conserved first and last residue. D genes are given only for firm matches. Only part of the rows carry a size: once, few, many, or a class if the clone is expanded.

NA	NA	TRBJ2-1	TRBV3-1/TRBV3-2	CASSHLARGPRRQFF	TGTGCCAGCAGCCATCTGGCCAGGGGACCACGACGGCAGTTCTTC
NA	NA	TRBJ2-7	TRBV6-5	CASSYSIRVYEQYF	TGTGCCAGCAGTTACTCGATCCGGGTCTACGAGCAGTACTTC
NA	NA	TRBJ1-1	TRBV12-3/TRBV12-4	CASSLGRAEAFF	TGTGCCAGCAGTTTAGGGCGGGCTGAAGCTTTCTTT
NA	NA	TRBJ2-6	TRBV19	CASSISGPISGANVLTF	TGTGCCAGTAGTATTAGCGGACCCATCTCTGGGGCCAACGTCCTGACTTTC
NA	NA	TRBJ2-1	TRBV7-2	CASSPAASSYNEQFF	TGTGCCAGCAGCCCTGCCGCCAGCTCCTACAATGAGCAGTTCTTC
NA	NA	TRBJ2-7	TRBV5-3	CARSSRGYEQYF	TGTGCCAGAAGCTCTAGGGGCTACGAGCAGTACTTC
NA	NA	TRBJ2-4	TRBV6-2/TRBV6-3	CASSKRQIAKNIQYF	TGTGCCAGCAGTAAGAGACAGATAGCCAAAAACATTCAGTACTTC
NA	NA	TRBJ2-3	TRBV5-1	CASSFRAQGSTDTQYF	TGCGCCAGCAGCTTCAGAGCTCAGGGGTCAACAGATACGCAGTATTTT
NA	NA	TRBJ2-2	TRBV10-3	CATEGVGTGELFF	TGTGCCACTGAGGGGGTTGGCACCGGGGAGCTGTTTTTT
TRBD1	NA	TRBJ1-1	TRBV27	CASRLDRGLNTEAFF	TGTGCCAGCAGACTTGACAGGGGCCTTAACACTGAAGCTTTCTTT
NA	NA	TRBJ1-2	TRBV7-8	CASSWRAGDYGYTF	TGTGCCAGCAGCTGGCGAGCAGGGGACTATGGCTACACCTTC
NA	NA	TRBJ1-4	TRBV12-5	CASGLGTDRLFF	TGTGCTAGTGGTTTGGGGACAGATCGACTGTTTTTT
NA	NA	TRBJ2-3	TRBV5-4	CASSPRTGTADTQYF	TGTGCCAGCAGCCCAAGGACTGGAACGGCAGATACGCAGTATTTT
TRBD1	NA	TRBJ1-1	TRBV10-2	CASSDPGQGGLEAFF	TGCGCCAGCAGTGATCCGGGACAGGGGGGCCTTGAAGCTTTCTTT
TRBD2	NA	TRBJ2-1	TRBV5-5	CASSLGLANEQFF	TGTGCCAGCAGCTTGGGACTAGCAAACGAGCAGTTCTTC
NA	NA	TRBJ1-1	TRBV5-1	CASSLEGGTEAFF	TGCGCCAGCAGCTTGGAAGGGGGCACTGAAGCTTTCTTT
NA	few	TRBJ1-1	TRBV19	CASNAVEGNTEAFF	TGTGCCAGTAACGCCGTAGAGGGGAACACTGAAGCTTTCTTT
NA	NA	TRBJ1-1	TRBV10-2	CASSEGDRGEAFF	TGCGCCAGCAGTGAAGGTGACCGGGGTGAAGCTTTCTTT
NA	NA	TRBJ1-3	TRBV6-5	CASSLSSFGNTIYF	TGTGCCAGCAGTCTAAGTAGCTTTGGAAACACCATATATTTT
NA	NA	TRBJ1-2	TRBV28	CASSFNRGRRGNYGYTF	TGTGCCAGCAGTTTCAACCGGGGACGGCGGGGTAACTATGGCTACACCTTC
NA	NA	TRBJ1-4	TRBV6-5	CASSYRGKGEKLFF	TGTGCCAGCAGTTACAGGGGGAAAGGAGAAAAACTGTTTTTT
TRBD1	few	TRBJ1-5	TRBV7-2	CASSPGTVNSNQPQHF	TGTGCCAGCAGCCCTGGGACAGTTAATAGCAATCAGCCCCAGCATTTT
NA	NA	TRBJ1-5	TRBV7-2	CASSSQGYNQPQHF	TGTGCCAGCAGCTCACAGGGATACAATCAGCCCCAGCATTTT
TRBD1	NA	TRBJ1-5	TRBV19	CASSPIQGASNQPQHF	TGTGCCAGTAGCCCGATCCAGGGGGCTAGCAATCAGCCCCAGCATTTT
TRBD2	once	TRBJ2-2	TRBV3-1/TRBV3-2	CASSRPTGTGGNTGELFF	TGTGCCAGCAGCCGCCCTACCGGGACGGGGGGAAACACCGGGGAGCTGTTTTTT
TRBD1	NA	TRBJ1-1	TRBV9	CASSVGGGAEAFF	TGTGCCAGCAGCGTCGGAGGGGGCGCTGAAGCTTTCTTT
NA	few	TRBJ1-2	TRBV5-1	CASSFTGEANYGYTF	TGCGCCAGCAGCTTCACAGGCGAAGCTAACTATGGCTACACCTTC
TRBD2	NA	TRBJ2-7	TRBV7-7	CASSLSTPASGIYEQYF	TGTGCCAGCAGCTTATCCACCCCTGCTAGCGGGATCTACGAGCAGTACTTC
NA	NA	TRBJ1-5	TRBV30	CAWSDLGTRLNQPQHF	TGTGCCTGGAGTGACCTCGGGACAAGACTAAATCAGCCCCAGCATTTT
NA	NA	TRBJ2-5	TRBV6-5	CASQGGGEGGETQYF	TGTGCCAGTCAAGGGGGGGGCGAAGGTGGAGAGACCCAGTACTTC
TRBD1	NA	TRBJ2-1	TRBV5-1	CASSLGEGQGNEQFF	TGCGCCAGCAGCTTGGGTGAGGGACAGGGTAACGAGCAGTTCTTC
TRBD1	NA	TRBJ2-1	TRBV10-1	CASSDRDRDNEQFF	TGCGCCAGCAGTGACCGGGACAGAGACAATGAGCAGTTCTTC
NA	once	TRBJ2-7	TRBV19	CASSIEASYEQYF	TGTGCCAGTAGTATAGAGGCTTCCTACGAGCAGTACTTC
NA	NA	TRBJ2-7	TRBV6-6	CASSYSSYEQYF	TGTGCCAGCAGTTACTCGAGCTACGAGCAGTACTTC
TRBD2	once	TRBJ2-7	TRBV5-6	CASSPPTSGGYEQYF	TGTGCCAGCAGCCCTCCGACTAGCGGTGGGTACGAGCAGTACTTC
TRBD1	NA	TRBJ1-1	TRBV6-5	CASSFRQGGEAFF	TGTGCCAGCAGTTTCAGACAGGGGGGTGAAGCTTTCTTT
NA	NA	TRBJ2-1	TRBV18	CASSPPRGLINEQFF	TGTGCCAGCTCACCACCAAGGGGGTTGATCAATGAGCAGTTCTTC
NA	NA	TRBJ2-1	TRBV2	CASRYPGDEQFF	TGTGCCAGCAGATACCCAGGGGATGAGCAGTTCTTC
NA	NA	TRBJ2-3	TRBV11-3	CASSLGRQAGDTQYF	TGTGCCAGCAGCTTAGGTCGGCAGGCGGGCGATACGCAGTATTTT
NA	few	TRBJ2-3	TRBV11-2	CASSSTRVGGDTQYF	TGTGCCAGCAGCTCGACTAGAGTAGGCGGAGATACGCAGTATTTT
NA	NA	TRBJ1-1	TRBV30	CAWSLRYNTEAFF	TGTGCCTGGAGTTTACGGTACAACACTGAAGCTTTCTTT
TRBD1	NA	TRBJ1-4	TRBV9	CASSHSPGQGGEKLFF	TGTGCCAGCAGCCATTCTCCGGGACAGGGAGGAGAAAAACTGTTTTTT
TRBD2	NA	TRBJ2-5	TRBV5-1	CASSERLAGGRETQYF	TGCGCCAGCAGCGAAAGACTAGCGGGAGGACGAGAGACCCAGTACTTC
NA	many	TRBJ1-6	TRBV9	CASSEDQGFVPPLHF	TGTGCCAGCAGCGAAGACCAGGGGTTCGTACCACCCCTCCACTTT
TRBD1	NA	TRBJ1-2	TRBV5-1	CASSLTGVNYGYTF	TGCGCCAGCAGCCTGACAGGGGTTAACTATGGCTACACCTTC
TRBD2	NA	TRBJ2-5	TRBV5-1	CASSLGGTSGAQETQYF	TGCGCCAGCAGCTTGGGCGGGACTAGCGGGGCCCAAGAGACCCAGTACTTC
NA	NA	TRBJ1-1	TRBV7-9	CASTPQGRQNTEAFF	TGTGCCAGCACACCACAGGGACGCCAGAACACTGAAGCTTTCTTT
TRBD1	once	TRBJ2-7	TRBV10-3	CAIRSGTESYEQYF	TGTGCCATCAGGTCCGGGACAGAGTCCTACGAGCAGTACTTC
TRBD2	NA	TRBJ2-1	TRBV18	CASSDRTGLADEQFF	TGTGCCAGCTCAGACCGGACGGGACTAGCGGATGAGCAGTTCTTC
NA	NA	TRBJ2-5	TRBV11-2	CASSLTLREETQYF	TGTGCCAGCAGCTTAACGCTCAGGGAAGAGACCCAGTACTTC
TRBD1	NA	TRBJ1-1	TRBV5-4	CASRFGTVNTEAFF	TGTGCCAGCAGATTCGGGACAGTGAACACTGAAGCTTTCTTT
TRBD1	NA	TRBJ2-1	TRBV24-1	CATSGGQGSYNEQFF	TGTGCCACCAGTGGGGGACAGGGCTCCTACAATGAGCAGTTCTTC
NA	NA	TRBJ2-3	TRBV27	CASSFLVRPDTQYF	TGTGCCAGCAGTTTCCTCGTTCGTCCGGATACGCAGTATTTT